Presented here are 5 T cell receptor beta chains from one specimen sequenced in a study of molecular identifiers for immune sequencing clone quantification. TCRdb re-derived calls from the PCR reads in MiXCR, one entry per CDR3 protein. The repertoire holds some 35,000 distinct CDR3 sequences, over 15% seen once, with approximately 1.2% in the top ten. The specimen sequenced was naive CD8+ T cells from blood, with Jurkat cell RNA spiked in. The subset is: FACS-sorted CD8+CD4-CCR7+CD45RA+ naive T cells. These receptors were collected from a human donor in good health. Some libraries in this study had Jurkat cell RNA spiked in.

This clonotype occurred a few times. The rearrangement links TRBV19 to TRBJ2-1; D remains ambiguous. Germline CDR1 reads LNHDA; CDR2 reads SQIVND (reference sequence). V lost 1 base, J lost 4 bases, and 8 bases lay in between. This CDR3 has 14 residues. The CDR3 DNA reads as TGTGCCAGTAGTATAGGAACAATTTACAATGAGCAGTTCTTC. Encoded protein: CASSIGTIYNEQFF.

This clonotype was found many times. This chain connects TRBV15 to TRBJ2-3, with 9 positions matching TRBD1. The CDR3 is 15 residues long. Germline CDR1 and CDR2: LNHNV and YYDKDF (reference sequence). J was trimmed by 0 bases and V by 8 bases; bases with no gene match: 6. CDR3 loop: CATGQGTTSTDTQYF. Written as DNA, the CDR3 is TGTGCCACCGGACAGGGGACCACTAGCACAGATACGCAGTATTTT.

As regards this clonotype: One end of the junction fails to match germline, which may point to a read error. The genes are TRBV4-3 and TRBJ2-1; 10 bases fit TRBD2. Germline V gives CDR1 LGHNA, CDR2 YSLEER. The CDR3 consists of 15 residues. The CDR3 nucleotides are TGCGCCAGCAGCCATGGAGCGGGGGGGGGGAATGAGCGGTTCTTC. Protein sequence: CASSHGAGGGNERFF.

Note on this clonotype: This may come from a read error, since a much larger clone is one base off. Lacking the conserved final phenylalanine or tryptophan, this CDR3 likely reflects a read error. This chain connects TRBV10-3 to TRBJ2-7; the match to TRBD1 covers 8 bases. V shed 0 bases, J shed 4 bases, and the junction held 11 bases outside the gene matches. The CDR3 runs to 17 residues. The V gene's germline CDR1 is ENHRY and CDR2 SYGVKD. The CDR3 sequence is CAISESGAGTGGYEQYL. The DNA for the CDR3 is TGTGCCATCAGTGAGTCGGGGGCGGGGACAGGAGGGTACGAGCAGTACCTC.

This clonotype was seen at least ten times. This chain uses TRBV28 with TRBJ2-6; weak D call: TRBD2 (6 bases). V lost 5 bases and J 3 bases, leaving 11 bases between the germline ends. The CDR3 is made up of 15 amino acids. Germline CDR1 is MDHEN and CDR2 is SYDVKM. The CDR3 coding sequence is TGTGCCAGCAGTCTGTGGGGGGATGGGGCCAACGTCCTGACTTTC. It codes for CASSLWGDGANVLTF.